A selection of T cell receptor beta chains follows, all from one sample in a study of blood T cell repertoires in COVID-19. TCRdb keeps only in-frame clones here, not all; method: immunoSEQ multiplex PCR. The data contain about 210,000 clones, 70% to 90% of them singletons. Specimen: peripheral blood. The receptor source for this set is a woman between 65 and 79 years old with acute or convalescent COVID-19. CDR3s include the opening cysteine and the closing phenylalanine or tryptophan. D genes are given only for firm matches. Rows give clone size only sometimes, using once, few, many, or a class for an expanded clone.

>NA|TRBV19|TRBD2
CASATRLASYNEQFF
>NA|TRBV5-1|NA
CASSLRGIGDTDTQYF
>NA|TRBV6-5|TRBD1
CASRRTGETNEKLFF
>NA|TRBV5-1|NA
CASSLDVLAQETQYF
>NA|TRBV12-3/TRBV12-4|NA
CASKSLNAYEQYF
>NA|TRBV6-1|NA
CASSEAGLNQPQHF
>NA|TRBV6-2/TRBV6-3|TRBD1
CASSGRDRIIEQYF
>NA|TRBV5-1|TRBD2
CASSWGRGSGRASYSYNEQFF
>NA|TRBV20-1|TRBD2
CSASQAGGVGEQFF
>NA|TRBV5-5|NA
CASSLAAGGNQPQHF
>once|TRBV4-2|NA
CASSQALALGRAAGELFF
>NA|TRBV2|NA
CASSERDNRNTIYF
>few|TRBV12-3/TRBV12-4|NA
CASSWLGGEKLFF
>NA|TRBV7-2|NA
CASGSGAYNEQFF
>NA|TRBV5-5|TRBD1
CASRQGGQETQYF
>once|TRBV7-8|NA
CASSPDSSPFYGYTF
>NA|TRBV6-2/TRBV6-3|TRBD2
CASSARGSGRLRNEQFF
>NA|TRBV7-2|NA
CASSLDRYGYTF
>NA|TRBV27|NA
CASSLNGVSGNTIYF
>NA|TRBV7-2|TRBD2
CASSPRGLAGATQYF
>NA|TRBV18|TRBD2
CASSFGGSPPDTQYF
>few|TRBV7-2|TRBD2
CASSQTSGRGEQFF
>NA|TRBV5-1|TRBD1
CASSFPTSGTGGQETQYF
>once|TRBV11-2|TRBD2
CASSGAGGGTTDTQYF
>NA|TRBV6-5|NA
CASSPRGGGVYEQYF
>NA|TRBV20-1|NA
CSASRGTNTGELFF
>NA|TRBV2|TRBD1
CASSGQGAKNTEAFF
>NA|TRBV5-1|TRBD2
CASSRTSGTVYLYEQYF
>NA|TRBV29-1|NA
CSVGAGMSEKLFF
>NA|TRBV9|TRBD1
CASSSGTGGIYEQYF
>NA|TRBV15|NA
CATTLAGSSAETQYF
>NA|TRBV18|NA
CASSATELTYEQYF
>NA|TRBV12-5|NA
CASGLIPSGGNEQFF
>NA|TRBV19|TRBD2
CASSPRLAGGLVTQYF
>NA|TRBV6-6|NA
CASSPPGRRVTNEKLFF
>NA|TRBV19|NA
CASSIDHYGYGYTF
>NA|TRBV10-1|TRBD2
CASSESGTSFYEQYF
>NA|TRBV9|NA
CASSPHEETQYF
>NA|TRBV3-1/TRBV3-2|NA
CASSQDGGAYNEQFF
>NA|TRBV6-5|NA
CASSYARLAGSPLHF
>NA|TRBV5-1|TRBD1
CASSQKTGGPYEQYF
>NA|TRBV18|TRBD1
CASSLNRDRATGELFF
>NA|TRBV7-2|NA
CASSLAGGPGEQYF
>once|TRBV27|TRBD1
CASSLFSSGSGRGVKGYTF
>NA|TRBV19|NA
CASSSLRGGEQYF
>few|TRBV4-2|NA
CASSQDSVPVPRRGGYTF
>NA|TRBV27|TRBD1
CASSFPAQGVNTEAFF